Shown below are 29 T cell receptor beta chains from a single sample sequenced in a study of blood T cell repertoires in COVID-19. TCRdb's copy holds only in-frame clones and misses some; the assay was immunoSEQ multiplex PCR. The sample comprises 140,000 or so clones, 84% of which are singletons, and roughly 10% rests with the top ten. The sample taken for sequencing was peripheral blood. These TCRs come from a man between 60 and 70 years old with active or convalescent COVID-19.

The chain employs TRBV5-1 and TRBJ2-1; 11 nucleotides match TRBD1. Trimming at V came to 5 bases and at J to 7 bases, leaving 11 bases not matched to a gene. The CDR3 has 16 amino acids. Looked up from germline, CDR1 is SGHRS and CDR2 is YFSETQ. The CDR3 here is CASSLPGTGGFNEQFF. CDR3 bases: TGCGCCAGCAGTCTCCCCGGGACAGGGGGTTTTAATGAGCAGTTCTTC. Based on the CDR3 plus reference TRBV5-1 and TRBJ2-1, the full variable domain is KAGVTQTPRYLIKTRGQQVTLSCSPISGHRSVSWYQQTPGQGLQFLFEYFSETQRNKGNFPGRFSGRQFSNSRSEMNVSTLELGDSALYLCASSLPGTGGFNEQFFGPGTRLTVL.

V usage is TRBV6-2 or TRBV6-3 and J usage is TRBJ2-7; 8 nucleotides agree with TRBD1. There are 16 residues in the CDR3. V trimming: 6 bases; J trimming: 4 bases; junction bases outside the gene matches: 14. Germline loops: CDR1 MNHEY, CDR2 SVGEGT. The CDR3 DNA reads TGTGCCAGCAGCCCTACCCCGGGACAGGCGATGTACGAGCAGTACTTC. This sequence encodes CASSPTPGQAMYEQYF.

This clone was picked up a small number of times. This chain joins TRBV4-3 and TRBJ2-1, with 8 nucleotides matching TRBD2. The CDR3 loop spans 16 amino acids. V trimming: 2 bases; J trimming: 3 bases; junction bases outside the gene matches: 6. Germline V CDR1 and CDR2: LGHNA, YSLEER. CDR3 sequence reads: CASSQSAGAFYNEQFF. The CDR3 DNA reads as TGCGCCAGCAGCCAATCAGCGGGGGCGTTCTACAATGAGCAGTTCTTC.

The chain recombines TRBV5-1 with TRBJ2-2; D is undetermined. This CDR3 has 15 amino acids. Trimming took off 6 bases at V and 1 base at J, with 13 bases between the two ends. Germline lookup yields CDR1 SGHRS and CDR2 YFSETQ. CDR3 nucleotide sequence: TGCGCCAGCAAACGGGTAGCTGGGAACACCGGGGAGCTGTTTTTT. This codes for CASKRVAGNTGELFF. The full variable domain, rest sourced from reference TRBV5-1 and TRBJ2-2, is KAGVTQTPRYLIKTRGQQVTLSCSPISGHRSVSWYQQTPGQGLQFLFEYFSETQRNKGNFPGRFSGRQFSNSRSEMNVSTLELGDSALYLCASKRVAGNTGELFFGEGSRLTVL.

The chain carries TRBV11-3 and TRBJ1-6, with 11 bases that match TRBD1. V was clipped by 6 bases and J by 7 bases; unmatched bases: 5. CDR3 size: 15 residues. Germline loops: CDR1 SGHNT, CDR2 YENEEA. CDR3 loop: CASSPGQGENSPLHF. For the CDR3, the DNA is TGTGCCAGCAGTCCGGGACAGGGGGAGAATTCACCCCTCCACTTT.

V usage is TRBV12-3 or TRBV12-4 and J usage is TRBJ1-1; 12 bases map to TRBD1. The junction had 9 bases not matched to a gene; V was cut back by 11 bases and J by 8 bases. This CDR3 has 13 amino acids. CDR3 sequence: CACRPGQGAEAFF. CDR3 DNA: TGTGCCTGCCGTCCGGGACAGGGGGCCGAAGCTTTCTTT.

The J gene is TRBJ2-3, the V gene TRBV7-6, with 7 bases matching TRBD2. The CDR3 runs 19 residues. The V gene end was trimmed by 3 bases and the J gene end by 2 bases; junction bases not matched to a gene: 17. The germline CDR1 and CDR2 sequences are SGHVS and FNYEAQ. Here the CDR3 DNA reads TGTGCCAGCAGCTTCGGTCCGACTAGCTCGGCTAAAAACACAGATACGCAGTATTTT. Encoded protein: CASSFGPTSSAKNTDTQYF.

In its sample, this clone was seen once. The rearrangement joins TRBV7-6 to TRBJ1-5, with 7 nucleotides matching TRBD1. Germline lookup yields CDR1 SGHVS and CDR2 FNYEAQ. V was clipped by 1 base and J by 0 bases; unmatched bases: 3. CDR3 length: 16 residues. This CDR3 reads CASSLGTGNSNQPQHF. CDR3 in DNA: TGTGCCAGCAGCTTAGGGACAGGCAATAGCAATCAGCCCCAGCATTTT. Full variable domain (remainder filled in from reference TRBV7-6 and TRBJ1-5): GAGVSQSPRYKVTKRGQDVALRCDPISGHVSLYWYRQALGQGPEFLTYFNYEAQQDKSGLPNDRFSAERPEGSISTLTIQRTEQRDSAMYRCASSLGTGNSNQPQHFGDGTRLSIL.

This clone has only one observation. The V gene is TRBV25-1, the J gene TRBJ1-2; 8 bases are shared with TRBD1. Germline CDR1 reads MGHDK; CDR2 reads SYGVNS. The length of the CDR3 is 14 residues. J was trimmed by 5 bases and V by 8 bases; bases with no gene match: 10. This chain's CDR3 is CASGSDRVGYGYTF. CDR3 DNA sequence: TGTGCCAGCGGGTCGGACAGGGTTGGATATGGCTACACCTTC.

CDR3 DNA: TGTGCCAGCAACCAACGACAGGGTGGACTACTCATGAACACTGAAGCTTTCTTT. It encodes CASNQRQGGLLMNTEAFF. The chain employs TRBV5-6 and TRBJ1-1, with 7 nucleotides matching TRBD1. The germline CDR1 and CDR2 sequences are SGHDT and YYEEEE. V lost 6 bases and J lost 0; bases outside the gene matches: 17. The CDR3 consists of 18 residues.

This CDR3 reads CASSLDWGGTEAFF. DNA for the CDR3: TGTGCCAGCAGCTTAGACTGGGGGGGCACTGAAGCTTTCTTT. The rearrangement uses TRBV7-2 and TRBJ1-1, with TRBD1 as a possible D gene (5 bases). The CDR3 runs to 14 residues. Trimming took 1 base from V and 4 from J, leaving 10 bases between them. Germline CDR1 SGHTA, CDR2 FQGNSA. Looking up the rest from reference TRBV7-2 and TRBJ1-1 gives the full variable domain: GAGVSQSPSNKVTEKGKDVELRCDPISGHTALYWYRQSLGQGLEFLIYFQGNSAPDKSGLPSDRFSAERTGGSVSTLTIQRTQQEDSAVYLCASSLDWGGTEAFFGQGTRLTVV.

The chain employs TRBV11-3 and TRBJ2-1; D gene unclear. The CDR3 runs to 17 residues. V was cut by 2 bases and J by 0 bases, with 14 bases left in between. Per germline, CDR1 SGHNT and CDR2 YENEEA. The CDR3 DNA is TGTGCCAGCAGCTTATTATCCTCCTCGAGCTCCTACAATGAGCAGTTCTTC. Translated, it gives CASSLLSSSSSYNEQFF.

The CDR3 region is CATSSRLDNEQFF. For the CDR3, the DNA is TGTGCCACCAGCTCACGACTAGACAATGAGCAGTTCTTC. The chain recombines TRBV15 with TRBJ2-1, with D perhaps TRBD2 (6 bases). CDR1 and CDR2 (germline): LNHNV, YYDKDF (reference sequence). This CDR3 is built from 13 residues. Trimming shortened V by 5 bases and J by 5 bases, and 10 bases separated the two germline ends.

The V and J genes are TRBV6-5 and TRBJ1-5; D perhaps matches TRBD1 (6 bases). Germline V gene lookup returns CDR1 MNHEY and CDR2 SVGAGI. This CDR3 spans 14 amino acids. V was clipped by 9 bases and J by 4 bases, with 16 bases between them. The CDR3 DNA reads TGTGCCAGTTCCGACAGGCAGAAAAATCAGCCCCAGCATTTT. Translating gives CASSDRQKNQPQHF.

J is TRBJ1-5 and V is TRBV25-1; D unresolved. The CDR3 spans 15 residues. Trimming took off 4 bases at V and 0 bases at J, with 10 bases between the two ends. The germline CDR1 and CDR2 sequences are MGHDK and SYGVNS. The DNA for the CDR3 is TGTGCCAGCAGTGGGGAGGCGGTTAGCAATCAGCCCCAGCATTTT. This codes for CASSGEAVSNQPQHF.

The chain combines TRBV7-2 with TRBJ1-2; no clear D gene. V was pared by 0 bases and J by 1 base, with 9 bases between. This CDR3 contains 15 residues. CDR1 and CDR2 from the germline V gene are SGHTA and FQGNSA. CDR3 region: CASSLALPNNYGYTF. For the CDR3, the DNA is TGTGCCAGCAGCTTAGCCCTACCGAATAACTATGGCTACACCTTC.

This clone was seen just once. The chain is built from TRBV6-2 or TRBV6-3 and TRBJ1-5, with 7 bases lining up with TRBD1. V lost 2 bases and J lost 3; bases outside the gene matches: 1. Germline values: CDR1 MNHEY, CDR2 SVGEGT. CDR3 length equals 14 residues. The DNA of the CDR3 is TGTGCCAGCAGTTACGGGACAGACAATCAGCCCCAGCATTTT. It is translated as CASSYGTDNQPQHF.

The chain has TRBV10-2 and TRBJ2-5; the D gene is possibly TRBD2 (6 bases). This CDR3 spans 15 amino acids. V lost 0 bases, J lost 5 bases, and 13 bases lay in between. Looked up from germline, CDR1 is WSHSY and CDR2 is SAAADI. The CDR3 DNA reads TGCGCCAGCAGTGAGTCGATACGGGGGTGGGAGACCCAGTACTTC. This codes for CASSESIRGWETQYF.

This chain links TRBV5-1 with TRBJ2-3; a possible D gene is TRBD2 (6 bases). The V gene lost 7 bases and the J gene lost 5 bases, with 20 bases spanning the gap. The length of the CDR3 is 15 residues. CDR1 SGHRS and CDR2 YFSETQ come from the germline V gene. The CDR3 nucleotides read TGCGCCAGCCTGAGCGGGCAGGGAGCGGTAGATACGCAGTATTTT. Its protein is CASLSGQGAVDTQYF.

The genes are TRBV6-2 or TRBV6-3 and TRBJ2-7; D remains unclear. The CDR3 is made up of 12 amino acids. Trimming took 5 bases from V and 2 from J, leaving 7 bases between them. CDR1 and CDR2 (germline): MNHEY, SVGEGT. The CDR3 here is CASSRGTYEQYF. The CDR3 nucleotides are TGTGCCAGCAGTCGCGGTACCTACGAGCAGTACTTC.

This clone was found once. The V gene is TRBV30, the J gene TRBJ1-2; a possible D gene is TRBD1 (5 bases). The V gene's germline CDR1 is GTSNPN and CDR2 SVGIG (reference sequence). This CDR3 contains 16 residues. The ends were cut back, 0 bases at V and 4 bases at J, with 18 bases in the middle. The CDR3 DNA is TGTGCCTGGAGTGTAGTTGACGCGGGGGGACCCTATGGCTACACCTTC. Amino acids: CAWSVVDAGGPYGYTF.

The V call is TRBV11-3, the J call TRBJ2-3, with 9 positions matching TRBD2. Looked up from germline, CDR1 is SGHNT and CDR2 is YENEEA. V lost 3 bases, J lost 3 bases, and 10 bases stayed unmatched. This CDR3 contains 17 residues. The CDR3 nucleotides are TGTGCCAGCAGCTTCGATCCGCGGGAGGGCGGGACAGATACGCAGTATTTT. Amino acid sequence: CASSFDPREGGTDTQYF.

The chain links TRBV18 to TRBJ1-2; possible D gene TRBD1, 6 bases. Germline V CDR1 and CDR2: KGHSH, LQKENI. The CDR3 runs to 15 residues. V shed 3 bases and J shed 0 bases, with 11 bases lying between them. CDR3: CASSPRQAANYGYTF. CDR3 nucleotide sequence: TGTGCCAGCTCACCTCGACAGGCAGCTAACTATGGCTACACCTTC.

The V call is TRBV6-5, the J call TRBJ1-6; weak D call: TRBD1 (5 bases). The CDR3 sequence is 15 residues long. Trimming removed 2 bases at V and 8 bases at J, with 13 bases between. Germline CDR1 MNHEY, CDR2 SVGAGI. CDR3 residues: CASSYTGQTHSPLHF. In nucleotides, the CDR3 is TGTGCCAGCAGTTACACCGGACAAACCCATTCACCCCTCCACTTT.

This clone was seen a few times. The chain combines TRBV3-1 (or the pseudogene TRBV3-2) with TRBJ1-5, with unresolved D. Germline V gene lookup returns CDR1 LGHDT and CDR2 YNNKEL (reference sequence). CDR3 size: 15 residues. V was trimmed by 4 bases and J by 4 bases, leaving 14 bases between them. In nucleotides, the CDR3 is TGTGCCAGCAGCCGAAGCCGCGGAGAAAATCAGCCCCAGCATTTT. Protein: CASSRSRGENQPQHF.

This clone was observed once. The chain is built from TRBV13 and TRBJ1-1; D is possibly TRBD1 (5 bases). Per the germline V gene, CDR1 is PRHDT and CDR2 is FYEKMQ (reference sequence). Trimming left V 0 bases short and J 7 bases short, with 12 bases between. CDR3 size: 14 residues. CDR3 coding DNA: TGTGCCAGCAGCTTAGGAGGCAGGGATCATGAAGCTTTCTTT. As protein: CASSLGGRDHEAFF.

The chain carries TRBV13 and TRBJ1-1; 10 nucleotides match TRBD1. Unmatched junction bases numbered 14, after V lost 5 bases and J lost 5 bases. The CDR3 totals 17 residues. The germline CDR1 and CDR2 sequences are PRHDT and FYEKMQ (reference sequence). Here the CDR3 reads CASSLIRDRGSNTEAFF. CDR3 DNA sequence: TGTGCCAGCAGCCTTATAAGGGACAGGGGAAGCAATACTGAAGCTTTCTTT.

CDR3 DNA sequence: TGTGCCAGTAGTATTCATCAGGGGACGAACACTGAAGCTTTCTTT. It translates to CASSIHQGTNTEAFF. V usage is TRBV19 and J usage is TRBJ1-1, with D tentatively TRBD1 (6 bases). Germline V gene lookup returns CDR1 LNHDA and CDR2 SQIVND (reference sequence). V lost 3 bases, J lost 1 base, and 12 bases lay in between. The CDR3 sequence is 15 residues long.

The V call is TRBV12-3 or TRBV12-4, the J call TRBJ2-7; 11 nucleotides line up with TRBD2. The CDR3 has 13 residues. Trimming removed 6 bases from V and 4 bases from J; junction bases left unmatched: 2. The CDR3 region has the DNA TGTGCCAGCAGCCGGACTAGCGGGTACGAGCAGTACTTC. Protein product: CASSRTSGYEQYF.